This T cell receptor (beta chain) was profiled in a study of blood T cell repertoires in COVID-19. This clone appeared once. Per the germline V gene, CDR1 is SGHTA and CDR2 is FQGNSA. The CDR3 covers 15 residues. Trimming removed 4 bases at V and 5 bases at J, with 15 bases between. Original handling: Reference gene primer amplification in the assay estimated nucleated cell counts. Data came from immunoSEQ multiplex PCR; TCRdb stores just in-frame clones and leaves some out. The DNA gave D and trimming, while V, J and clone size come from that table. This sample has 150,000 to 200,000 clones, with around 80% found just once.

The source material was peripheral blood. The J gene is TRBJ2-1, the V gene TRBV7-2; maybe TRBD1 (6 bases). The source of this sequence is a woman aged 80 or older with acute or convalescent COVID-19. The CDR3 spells CASSSRDNHNNEQFF. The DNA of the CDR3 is TGTGCCAGCAGCTCCAGGGACAACCATAACAATGAGCAGTTCTTC. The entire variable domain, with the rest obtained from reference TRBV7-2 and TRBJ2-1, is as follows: GAGVSQSPSNKVTEKGKDVELRCDPISGHTALYWYRQSLGQGLEFLIYFQGNSAPDKSGLPSDRFSAERTGGSVSTLTIQRTQQEDSAVYLCASSSRDNHNNEQFFGPGTRLTVL.